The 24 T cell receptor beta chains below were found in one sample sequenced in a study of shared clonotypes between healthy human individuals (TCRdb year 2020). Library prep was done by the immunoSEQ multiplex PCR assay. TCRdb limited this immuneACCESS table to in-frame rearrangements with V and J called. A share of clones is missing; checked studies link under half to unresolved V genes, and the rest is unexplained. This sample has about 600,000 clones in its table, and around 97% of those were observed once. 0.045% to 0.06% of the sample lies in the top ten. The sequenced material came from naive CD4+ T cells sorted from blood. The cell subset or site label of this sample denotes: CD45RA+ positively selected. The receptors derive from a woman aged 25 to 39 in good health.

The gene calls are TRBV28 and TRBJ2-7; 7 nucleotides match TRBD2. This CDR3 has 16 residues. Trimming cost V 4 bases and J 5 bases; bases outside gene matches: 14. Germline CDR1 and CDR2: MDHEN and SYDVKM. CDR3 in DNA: TGTGCCAGCAGTTCACCGTGGGCGGGAGAAATCCACGAGCAGTACTTC. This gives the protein CASSSPWAGEIHEQYF.

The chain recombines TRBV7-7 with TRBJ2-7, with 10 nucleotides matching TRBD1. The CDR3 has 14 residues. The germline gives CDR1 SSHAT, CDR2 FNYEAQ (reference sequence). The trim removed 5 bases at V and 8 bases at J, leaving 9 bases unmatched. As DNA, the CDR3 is TGTGCCAGCAGCCAACGACAGGGGGCTAGCAAGCAGTACTTC. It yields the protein CASSQRQGASKQYF. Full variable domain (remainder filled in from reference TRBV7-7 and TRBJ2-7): GAGVSQSPRYKVTKRGQDVTLRCDPISSHATLYWYQQALGQGPEFLTYFNYEAQPDKSGLPSDRFSAERPEGSISTLTIQRTEQRDSAMYRCASSQRQGASKQYFGPGTRLTVT.

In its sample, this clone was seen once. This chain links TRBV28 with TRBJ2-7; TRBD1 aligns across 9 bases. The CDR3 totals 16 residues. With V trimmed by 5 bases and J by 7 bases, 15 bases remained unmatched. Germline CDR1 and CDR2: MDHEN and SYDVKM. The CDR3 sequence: CASSLPPGTGLEEQYF. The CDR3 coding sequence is TGTGCCAGCAGTCTCCCCCCCGGGACAGGGCTGGAAGAGCAGTACTTC.

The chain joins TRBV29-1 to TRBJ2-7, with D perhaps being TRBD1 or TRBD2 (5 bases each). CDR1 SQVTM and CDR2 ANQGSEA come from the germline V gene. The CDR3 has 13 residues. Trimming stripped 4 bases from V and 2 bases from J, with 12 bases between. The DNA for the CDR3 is TGCAGCGTTGCCGGGGCCCGGACCTACGAGCAGTACTTC. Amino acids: CSVAGARTYEQYF.

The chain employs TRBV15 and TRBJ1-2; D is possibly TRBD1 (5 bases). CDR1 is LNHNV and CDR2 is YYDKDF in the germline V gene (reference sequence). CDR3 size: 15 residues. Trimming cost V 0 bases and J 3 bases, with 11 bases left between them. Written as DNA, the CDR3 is TGTGCCACCAGCAGAGATCCCCAGGGAGACTATGGCTACACCTTC. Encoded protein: CATSRDPQGDYGYTF.

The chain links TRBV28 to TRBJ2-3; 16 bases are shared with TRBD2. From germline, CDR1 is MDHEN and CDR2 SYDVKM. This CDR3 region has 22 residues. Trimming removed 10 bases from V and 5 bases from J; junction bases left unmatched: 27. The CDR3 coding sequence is TGTGCCACCCTCGTACATGTCGGGGCCGGGACTAGCGGGAGGGCCCGCGGAGATACGCAGTATTTT. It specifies CATLVHVGAGTSGRARGDTQYF.

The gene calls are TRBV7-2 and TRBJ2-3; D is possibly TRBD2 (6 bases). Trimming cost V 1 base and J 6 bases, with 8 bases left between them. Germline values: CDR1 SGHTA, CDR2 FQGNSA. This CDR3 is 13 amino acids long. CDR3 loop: CASSLGEADTQYF. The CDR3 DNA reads TGTGCCAGCAGCTTAGGGGAGGCCGATACGCAGTATTTT. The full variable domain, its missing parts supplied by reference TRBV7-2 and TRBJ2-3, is GAGVSQSPSNKVTEKGKDVELRCDPISGHTALYWYRQSLGQGLEFLIYFQGNSAPDKSGLPSDRFSAERTGGSVSTLTIQRTQQEDSAVYLCASSLGEADTQYFGPGTRLTVL.

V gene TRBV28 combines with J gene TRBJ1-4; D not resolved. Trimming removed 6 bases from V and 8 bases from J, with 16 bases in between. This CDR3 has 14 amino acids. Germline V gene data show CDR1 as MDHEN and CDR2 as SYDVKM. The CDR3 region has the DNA TGTGCCAGCAGAGAGACGGCCCTCGGGGAAAAACTGTTTTTT. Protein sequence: CASRETALGEKLFF.

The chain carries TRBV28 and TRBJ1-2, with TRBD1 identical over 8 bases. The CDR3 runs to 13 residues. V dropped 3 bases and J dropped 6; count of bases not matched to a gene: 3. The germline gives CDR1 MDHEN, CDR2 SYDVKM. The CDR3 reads CASSFNRGNGYTF. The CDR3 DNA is TGTGCCAGCAGTTTTAACAGGGGGAATGGCTACACCTTC.

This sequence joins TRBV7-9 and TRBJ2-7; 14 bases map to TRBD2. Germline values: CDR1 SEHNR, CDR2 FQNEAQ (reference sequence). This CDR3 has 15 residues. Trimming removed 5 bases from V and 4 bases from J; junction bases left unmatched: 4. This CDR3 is CASSRGTSGSYEQYF. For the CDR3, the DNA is TGTGCCAGCAGCAGAGGGACTAGCGGGAGTTACGAGCAGTACTTC.

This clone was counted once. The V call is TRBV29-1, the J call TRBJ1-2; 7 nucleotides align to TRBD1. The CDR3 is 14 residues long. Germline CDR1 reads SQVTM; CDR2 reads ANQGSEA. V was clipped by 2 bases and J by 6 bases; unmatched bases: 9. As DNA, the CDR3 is TGCAGCGTTGAAAGGAAAGTAGGGGGCAATGGCTACACCTTC. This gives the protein CSVERKVGGNGYTF.

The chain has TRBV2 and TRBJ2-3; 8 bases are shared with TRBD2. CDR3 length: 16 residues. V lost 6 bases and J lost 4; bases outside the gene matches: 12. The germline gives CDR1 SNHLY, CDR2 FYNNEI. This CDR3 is CASSAGGSGIADTQYF. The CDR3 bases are TGTGCCAGCAGCGCGGGGGGTAGCGGGATCGCAGATACGCAGTATTTT.

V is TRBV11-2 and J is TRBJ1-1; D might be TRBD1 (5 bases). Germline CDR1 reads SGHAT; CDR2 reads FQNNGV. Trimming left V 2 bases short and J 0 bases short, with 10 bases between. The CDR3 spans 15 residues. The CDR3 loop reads CASSLRPGLNTEAFF. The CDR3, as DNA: TGTGCCAGCAGCTTAAGGCCAGGGCTGAACACTGAAGCTTTCTTT.

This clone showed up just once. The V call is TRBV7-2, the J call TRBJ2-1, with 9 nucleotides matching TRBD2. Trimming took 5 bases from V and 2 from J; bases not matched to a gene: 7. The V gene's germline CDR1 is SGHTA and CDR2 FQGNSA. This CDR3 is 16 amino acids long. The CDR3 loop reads CASSIPSGIAYNEQFF. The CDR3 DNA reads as TGTGCCAGCAGCATCCCTAGCGGGATTGCCTACAATGAGCAGTTCTTC.

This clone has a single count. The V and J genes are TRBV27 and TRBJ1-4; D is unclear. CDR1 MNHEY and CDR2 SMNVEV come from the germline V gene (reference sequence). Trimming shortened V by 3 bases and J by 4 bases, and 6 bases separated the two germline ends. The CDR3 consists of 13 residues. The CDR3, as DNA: TGTGCCAGCAGTTTGGAGTATAATGAAAAACTGTTTTTT. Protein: CASSLEYNEKLFF.

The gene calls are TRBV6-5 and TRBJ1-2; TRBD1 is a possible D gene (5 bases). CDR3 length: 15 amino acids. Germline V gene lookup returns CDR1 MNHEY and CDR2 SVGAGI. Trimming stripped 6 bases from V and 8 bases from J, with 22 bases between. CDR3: CASSGTLWGAGGYTF. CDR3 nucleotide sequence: TGTGCCAGCAGCGGCACCCTCTGGGGCGCGGGGGGCTACACCTTC.

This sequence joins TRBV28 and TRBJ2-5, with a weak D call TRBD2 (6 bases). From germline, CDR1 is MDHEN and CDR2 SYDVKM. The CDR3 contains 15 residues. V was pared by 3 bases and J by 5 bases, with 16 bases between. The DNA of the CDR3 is TGTGCCAGCAGTTTGCCTAGCGATTTTTCGGAGACCCAGTACTTC. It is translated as CASSLPSDFSETQYF.

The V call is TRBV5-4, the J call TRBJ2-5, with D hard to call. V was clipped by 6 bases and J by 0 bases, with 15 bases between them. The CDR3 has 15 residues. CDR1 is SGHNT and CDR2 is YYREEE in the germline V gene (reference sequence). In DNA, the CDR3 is TGTGCCAGCACCCGAAACGTAGAGTACCAAGAGACCCAGTACTTC. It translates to CASTRNVEYQETQYF.

The CDR3, as DNA: TGTGCCAGCAGTCCCCTCGGACTAGCGTTCTCCTACGAGCAGTACTTC. Protein product: CASSPLGLAFSYEQYF. This chain links TRBV27 with TRBJ2-7, with 9 positions matching TRBD2. Trimming at V came to 5 bases and at J to 0 bases, leaving 8 bases not matched to a gene. Germline CDR1 and CDR2: MNHEY and SMNVEV (reference sequence). The CDR3 has 16 amino acids.

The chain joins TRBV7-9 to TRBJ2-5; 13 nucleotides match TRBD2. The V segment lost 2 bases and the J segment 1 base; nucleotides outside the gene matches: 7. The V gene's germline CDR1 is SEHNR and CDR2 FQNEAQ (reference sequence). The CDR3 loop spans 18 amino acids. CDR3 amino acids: CASSLKWTSGSPQETQYF. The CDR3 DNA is TGTGCCAGCAGCTTAAAATGGACTAGCGGGAGTCCCCAAGAGACCCAGTACTTC.

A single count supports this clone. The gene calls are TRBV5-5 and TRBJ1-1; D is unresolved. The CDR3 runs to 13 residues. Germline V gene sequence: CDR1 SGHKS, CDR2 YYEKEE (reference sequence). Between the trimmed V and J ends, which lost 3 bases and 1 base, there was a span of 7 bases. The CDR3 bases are TGTGCCAGCAGCTCGGACCCGAACACTGAAGCTTTCTTT. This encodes CASSSDPNTEAFF. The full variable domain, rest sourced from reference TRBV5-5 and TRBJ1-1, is DAGVTQSPTHLIKTRGQQVTLRCSPISGHKSVSWYQQVLGQGPQFIFQYYEKEERGRGNFPDRFSARQFPNYSSELNVNALLLGDSALYLCASSSDPNTEAFFGQGTRLTVV.

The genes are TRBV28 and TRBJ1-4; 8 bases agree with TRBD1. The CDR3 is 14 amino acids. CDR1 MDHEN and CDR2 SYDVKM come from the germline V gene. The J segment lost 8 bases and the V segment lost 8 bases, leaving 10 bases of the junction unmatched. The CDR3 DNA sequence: TGTGCCAGCTCGGCAGGGGGCATAAGAGAAAAACTGTTTTTT. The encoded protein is CASSAGGIREKLFF. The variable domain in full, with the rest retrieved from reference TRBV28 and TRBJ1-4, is DVKVTQSSRYLVKRTGEKVFLECVQDMDHENMFWYRQDPGLGLRLIYFSYDVKMKEKGDIPEGYSVSREKKERFSLILESASTNQTSMYLCASSAGGIREKLFFGSGTQLSVL.

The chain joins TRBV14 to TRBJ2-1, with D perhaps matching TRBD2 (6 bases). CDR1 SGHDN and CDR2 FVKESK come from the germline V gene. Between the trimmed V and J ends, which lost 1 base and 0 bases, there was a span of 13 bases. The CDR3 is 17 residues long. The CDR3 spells CASSQASRGLSYNEQFF. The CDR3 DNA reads TGTGCCAGCAGCCAAGCCAGTAGGGGACTCTCCTACAATGAGCAGTTCTTC.

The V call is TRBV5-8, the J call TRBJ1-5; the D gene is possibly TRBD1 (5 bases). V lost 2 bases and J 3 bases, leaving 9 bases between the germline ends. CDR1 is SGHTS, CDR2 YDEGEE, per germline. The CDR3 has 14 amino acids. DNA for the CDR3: TGTGCCAGCAGCTTCAAGGGGTACAATCAGCCCCAGCATTTT. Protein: CASSFKGYNQPQHF. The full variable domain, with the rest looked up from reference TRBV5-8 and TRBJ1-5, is EAGVTQSPTHLIKTRGQQATLRCSPISGHTSVYWYQQALGLGLQFLLWYDEGEERNRGNFPPRFSGRQFPNYSSELNVNALELEDSALYLCASSFKGYNQPQHFGDGTRLSIL.